This T cell receptor beta chain was recovered during a study of blood T cell repertoires in COVID-19. Trimming cost V 8 bases and J 7 bases, with 11 bases left between them. Germline loops: CDR1 SNHLY, CDR2 FYNNEI. This CDR3 region has 12 residues. The study recruited people aged about 18 to 90 years across about two dozen US areas. Cohort assignment relied on participant-reported clinical history. Sequenced by immunoSEQ multiplex PCR; TCRdb stores in-frame clones only, minus some. The sample contains around 190,000 clones, 81% of which appear only once. The chain has TRBV2 and TRBJ1-4; D is undetermined. Material: PBMCs or T cells enriched from blood (not recorded which). The sequence derives from a man aged 35 to 55 who had recovered from COVID-19. The CDR3 reads CASEAAGEKLFF. CDR3 nucleotides: TGTGCCAGCGAAGCCGCCGGTGAAAAACTGTTTTTT.